This T cell receptor beta chain was identified during a study of shared clonotypes between healthy human individuals. About the research overall: The study enrolled a couple of women and three men aged 18 to 49. Findings of the study overall: Naive subsets, compared against memory subsets, generally had larger estimated richness values.

The CDR3 runs 13 residues. With 0 bases removed from V and 5 bases from J, the gap between germline ends came to 6 bases. CDR1 and CDR2 (germline): SGHRS, YFSETQ. To note about this clone: Its antigen is still unknown.

It was across several immunoSEQ plates that each subset's genomic DNA was evenly split. Replicate PCRs for sorted subsets used 200 ng DNA; this equaled tens of thousands of T cell genomes. TCRdb's copy holds only in-frame clones and misses some; the assay was immunoSEQ multiplex PCR. The table records some 580,000 clones, 95% to 98% of them present only once. CD45RO negativity and positive selection for CCR7 defined naive CD8 cells, a population that excluded terminally differentiated effector memory CD45RA+ cells. The chain links TRBV5-1 to TRBJ2-1; tentative D call: TRBD1 (5 bases). The sample comprised naive CD8+ T cells sorted from blood. This receptor was obtained from a man aged 30 to 45 in good health. This chain's CDR3 is CASSLEGNNEQFF. The CDR3 DNA reads as TGCGCCAGCAGCTTGGAGGGGAACAATGAGCAGTTCTTC. The whole variable domain, remainder taken from reference TRBV5-1 and TRBJ2-1, is KAGVTQTPRYLIKTRGQQVTLSCSPISGHRSVSWYQQTPGQGLQFLFEYFSETQRNKGNFPGRFSGRQFSNSRSEMNVSTLELGDSALYLCASSLEGNNEQFFGPGTRLTVL.